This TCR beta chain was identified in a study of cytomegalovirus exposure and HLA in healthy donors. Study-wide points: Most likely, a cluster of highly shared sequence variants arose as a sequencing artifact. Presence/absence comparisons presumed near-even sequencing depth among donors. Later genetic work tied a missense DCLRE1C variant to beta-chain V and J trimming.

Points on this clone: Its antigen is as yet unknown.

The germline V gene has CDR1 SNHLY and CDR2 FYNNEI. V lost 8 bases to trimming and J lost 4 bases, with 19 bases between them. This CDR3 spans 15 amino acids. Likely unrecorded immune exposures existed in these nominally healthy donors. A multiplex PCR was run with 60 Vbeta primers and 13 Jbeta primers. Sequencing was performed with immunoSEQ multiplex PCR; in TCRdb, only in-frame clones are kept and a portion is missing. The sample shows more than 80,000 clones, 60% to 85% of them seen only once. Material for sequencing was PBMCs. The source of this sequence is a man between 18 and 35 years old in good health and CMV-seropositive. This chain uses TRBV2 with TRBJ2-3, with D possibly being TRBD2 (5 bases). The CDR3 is CASRKGVAGSDTQYF. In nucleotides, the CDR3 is TGTGCCAGCCGTAAGGGAGTCGCAGGATCAGATACGCAGTATTTT.